A selection of T cell receptor beta chains follows, all from one sample in a study of blood T cell repertoires in COVID-19. The method was immunoSEQ multiplex PCR; TCRdb's version includes in-frame clones alone and lacks a portion of them. The table shows over 140,000 clones, with 75% to 85% occurring only once. The sample comprised peripheral blood. All receptors come from a woman of 80 years or more with active or convalescent COVID-19. The CDR3 runs from the conserved cysteine through the conserved F or W. Each record gives: J gene, V gene, clone size, D gene, CDR3 protein, CDR3 DNA. The D gene is left open where the match is weak. The size of a clone is reported for some rows only, either as once, few or many, or as a class for expanded clones.

TRBJ1-5	TRBV5-1	few	-	CASSPQSSNQPQHF	TGCGCCAGCAGCCCGCAGTCTAGCAATCAGCCCCAGCATTTT
TRBJ1-6	TRBV20-1	-	-	CSASASGVRNSPLHF	TGCAGTGCTAGTGCATCGGGGGTTCGTAATTCACCCCTCCACTTT
TRBJ2-5	TRBV19	-	TRBD1	CASSQPGQGARQETQYF	TGTGCCAGTAGTCAGCCGGGACAGGGTGCCCGTCAAGAGACCCAGTACTTC
TRBJ2-2	TRBV5-1	-	-	CASNLQGWDTGELFF	TGCGCCAGCAACCTTCAGGGGTGGGACACCGGGGAGCTGTTTTTT
TRBJ2-7	TRBV2	-	-	CASSNSIYEQYF	TGTGCCAGCAGTAATTCTATATACGAGCAGTACTTC
TRBJ1-1	TRBV18	-	TRBD1	CASSAGKGGLNTEAFF	TGTGCCAGCTCGGCTGGCAAAGGGGGCTTGAACACTGAAGCTTTCTTT
TRBJ2-3	TRBV5-1	-	TRBD2	CASRLAGVTDTQYF	TGCGCCAGCAGGTTAGCGGGGGTCACAGATACGCAGTATTTT
TRBJ2-3	TRBV14	-	-	CASSQDRLGTDTQYF	TGTGCCAGCAGCCAAGACCGACTGGGCACAGATACGCAGTATTTT
TRBJ1-1	TRBV9	-	-	CASSVEQLNTEAFF	TGTGCCAGCAGCGTAGAACAGCTGAACACTGAAGCTTTCTTT
TRBJ1-1	TRBV19	-	TRBD1	CASSSEQGSTEAFF	TGTGCCAGTAGTAGTGAACAGGGGTCCACTGAAGCTTTCTTT
TRBJ2-1	TRBV30	-	TRBD2	CAWTRGGGNNEQFF	TGTGCCTGGACCCGGGGGGGAGGAAACAATGAGCAGTTCTTC
TRBJ2-1	TRBV19	-	TRBD2	CASSIPGLAVRGGYNEQFF	TGTGCCAGTAGTATTCCGGGACTAGCGGTTAGGGGGGGATACAATGAGCAGTTCTTC
TRBJ1-1	TRBV6-1	-	TRBD1	CASSQLGQGNTEAFF	TGTGCCAGCAGTCAGCTAGGACAGGGGAACACTGAAGCTTTCTTT
TRBJ1-6	TRBV27	-	-	CASSLSWGLDSPLHF	TGTGCCAGCAGTTTATCTTGGGGGCTGGATTCACCCCTCCACTTT
TRBJ2-6	TRBV7-9	-	TRBD1	CASSLKTGGPSGANVLTF	TGTGCCAGCAGCTTGAAGACAGGGGGCCCTTCTGGGGCCAACGTCCTGACTTTC
TRBJ1-2	TRBV11-2	few	TRBD1	CASSLGTGYGYTF	TGTGCCAGCAGCTTAGGGACAGGCTATGGCTACACCTTC
TRBJ1-3	TRBV28	once	-	CASSFSRNTIYF	TGTGCCAGCAGTTTTTCAAGAAACACCATATATTTT
TRBJ1-2	TRBV4-3	-	-	CASSQTGYGYTF	TGCGCCAGCAGCCAAACCGGGTATGGCTACACCTTC